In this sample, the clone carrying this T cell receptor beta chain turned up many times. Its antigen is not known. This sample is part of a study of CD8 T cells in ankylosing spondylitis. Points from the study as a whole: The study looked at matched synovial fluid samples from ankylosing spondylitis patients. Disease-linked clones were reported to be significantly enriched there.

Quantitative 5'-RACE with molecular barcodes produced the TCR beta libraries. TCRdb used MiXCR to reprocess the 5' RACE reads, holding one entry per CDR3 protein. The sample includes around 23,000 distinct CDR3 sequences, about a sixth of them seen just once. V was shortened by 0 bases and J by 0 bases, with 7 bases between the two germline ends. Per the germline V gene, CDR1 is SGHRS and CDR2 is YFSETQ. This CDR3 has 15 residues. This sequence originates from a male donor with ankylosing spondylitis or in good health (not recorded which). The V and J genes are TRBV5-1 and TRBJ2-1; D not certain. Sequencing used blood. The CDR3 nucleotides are TGCGCCAGCAGCTTGGACACCAACTCCTACAATGAGCAGTTCTTC. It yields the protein CASSLDTNSYNEQFF.